The source of this T cell receptor beta chain is a study of OX40 agonist ivuxolimab in advanced cancers. As concerns this clone: Its antigen remains unknown.

The germline V gene has CDR1 SEHNR and CDR2 FQNEAQ (reference sequence). This CDR3 is built from 15 residues. The V gene lost 4 bases and the J gene lost 1 base, with 11 bases spanning the gap. Findings of the study overall: Fewer expanded clones were found on average in CD4+ than in CD8+ T cells.

Measured with immunoSEQ multiplex PCR; TCRdb has only the in-frame clones, and not every one. The sample contains tens of thousands of clones, 90% of which appear only once. The receptor's source is an adult with an advanced solid tumor such as melanoma, head and neck, liver or kidney cancer. V gene TRBV7-9 combines with J gene TRBJ1-5, with D possibly TRBD1 on 5 matching bases. This material consisted of CD4+ or CD8+ T cells sorted from blood, taken in a trial of the OX40 agonist ivuxolimab. CDR3 region: CASSSTGGSNQPQHF. CDR3 in DNA: TGTGCCAGCAGCTCCACCGGGGGGAGCAATCAGCCCCAGCATTTT.